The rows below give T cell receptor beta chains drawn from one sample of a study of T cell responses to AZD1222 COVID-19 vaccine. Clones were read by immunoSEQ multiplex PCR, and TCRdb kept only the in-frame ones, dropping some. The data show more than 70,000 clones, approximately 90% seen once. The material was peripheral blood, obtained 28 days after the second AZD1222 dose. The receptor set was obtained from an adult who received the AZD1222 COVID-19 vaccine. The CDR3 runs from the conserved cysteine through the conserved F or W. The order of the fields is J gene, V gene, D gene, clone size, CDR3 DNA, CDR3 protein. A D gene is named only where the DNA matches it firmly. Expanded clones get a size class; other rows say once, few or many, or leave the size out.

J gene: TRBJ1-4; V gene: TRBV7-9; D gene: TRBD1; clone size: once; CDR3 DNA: TGTGCCAGCAGCTTAACAGGGGATGGAGGCGAAAAACTGTTTTTT; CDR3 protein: CASSLTGDGGEKLFF
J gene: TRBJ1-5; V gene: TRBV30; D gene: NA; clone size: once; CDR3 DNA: TGTGCCTGGAGTGGCGGAGGGGGTCAGCCCCAGCATTTT; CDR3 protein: CAWSGGGGQPQHF
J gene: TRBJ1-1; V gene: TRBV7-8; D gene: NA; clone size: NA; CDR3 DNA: TGTGCCAGCAGCTTAGTAAGAGGGCAGCAGAACACTGAAGCTTTCTTT; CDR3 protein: CASSLVRGQQNTEAFF
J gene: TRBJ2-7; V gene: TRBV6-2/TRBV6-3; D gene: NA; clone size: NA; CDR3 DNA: TGTGCCAGCAGTTACCCCCCAGGTAATGGGTACGAGCAGTACTTC; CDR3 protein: CASSYPPGNGYEQYF
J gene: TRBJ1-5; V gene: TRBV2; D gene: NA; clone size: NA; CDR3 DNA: TGTGCCAGCAGTGGGATTTATAGCAATCAGCCCCAGCATTTT; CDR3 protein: CASSGIYSNQPQHF
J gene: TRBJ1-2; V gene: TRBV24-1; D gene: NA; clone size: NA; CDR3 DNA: TGTGCCACCAGTGAACATCGCAACAGGGTTAGGATCTTGAGCTACACCTTC; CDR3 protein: CATSEHRNRVRILSYTF
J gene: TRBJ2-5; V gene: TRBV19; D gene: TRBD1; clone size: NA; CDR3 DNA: TGTGCCAGCCGACAGGGGCGAGAGACCCAGTACTTC; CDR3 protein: CASRQGRETQYF
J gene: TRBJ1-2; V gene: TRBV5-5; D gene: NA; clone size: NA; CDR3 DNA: TGTGCCAGCAGCTTAGGCGGAGTCTATGGCTACACCTTC; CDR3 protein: CASSLGGVYGYTF
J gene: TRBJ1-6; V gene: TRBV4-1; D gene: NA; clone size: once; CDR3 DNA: TGCGCCAGCAGCACCACAGGTGCCCACTATAATTCACCCCTCCACTTT; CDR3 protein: CASSTTGAHYNSPLHF
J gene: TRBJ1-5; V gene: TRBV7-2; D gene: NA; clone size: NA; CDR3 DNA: TGTGCCAGCAGCTCCGGCGGGGGCAATCAGCCCCAGCATTTT; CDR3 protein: CASSSGGGNQPQHF
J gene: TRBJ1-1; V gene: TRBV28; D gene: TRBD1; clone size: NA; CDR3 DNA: TGTGCCAGCAGTTTACCCGACAGGGTAGGTACTGAAGCTTTCTTT; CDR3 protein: CASSLPDRVGTEAFF
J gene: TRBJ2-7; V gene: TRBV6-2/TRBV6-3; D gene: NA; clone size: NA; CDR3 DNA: TGTGCCAGCAGTTACCTCCGGGCCTCGAACTCCTACGAGCAGTACTTC; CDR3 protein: CASSYLRASNSYEQYF
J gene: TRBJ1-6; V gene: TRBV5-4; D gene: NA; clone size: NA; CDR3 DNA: TGTGCCAGCAGGTCAGGAGCGACACCCCTCCACTTT; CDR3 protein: CASRSGATPLHF
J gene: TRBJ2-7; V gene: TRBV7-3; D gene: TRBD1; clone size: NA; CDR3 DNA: TGTGCCAGCAGCTTAGGGTCCGGGACAGGGACCCCGGGGGAGCAGTACTTC; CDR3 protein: CASSLGSGTGTPGEQYF
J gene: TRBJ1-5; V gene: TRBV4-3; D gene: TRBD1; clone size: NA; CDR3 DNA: TGCGCCAGCAGCCAAGTACAGGGGGCGGAGGGGCAGCCCCAGCATTTT; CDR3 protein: CASSQVQGAEGQPQHF
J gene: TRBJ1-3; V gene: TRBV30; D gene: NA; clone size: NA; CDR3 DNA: TGTGCCTGGAGTGTACAAGGGAGCCGGGGAAACACCATATATTTT; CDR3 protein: CAWSVQGSRGNTIYF
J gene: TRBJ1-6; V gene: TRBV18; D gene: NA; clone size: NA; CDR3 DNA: TGTGCCAGCTCACAAAGGCGCGGGACCCAGAATTCACCCCTCCACTTT; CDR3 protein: CASSQRRGTQNSPLHF
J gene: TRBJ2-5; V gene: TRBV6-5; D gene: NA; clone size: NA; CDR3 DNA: TGTGCCAGCAGTTTGGACTCAGAGACCCAGTACTTC; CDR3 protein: CASSLDSETQYF
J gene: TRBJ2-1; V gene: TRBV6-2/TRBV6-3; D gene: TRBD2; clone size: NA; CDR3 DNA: TGTGCCAGCAGCATAATATCTAGCGGGACACCTGCGAATGAGCAGTTCTTC; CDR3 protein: CASSIISSGTPANEQFF
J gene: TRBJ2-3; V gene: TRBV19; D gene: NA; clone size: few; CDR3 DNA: TGTGCCAGCAGAAACCGGGACAAGGGGGATACGCAGTATTTT; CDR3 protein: CASRNRDKGDTQYF
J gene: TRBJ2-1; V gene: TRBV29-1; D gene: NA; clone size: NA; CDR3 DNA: TGCAGCGCGGCAGGAGCCCAGATATTCAATGAGCAGTTCTTC; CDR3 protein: CSAAGAQIFNEQFF
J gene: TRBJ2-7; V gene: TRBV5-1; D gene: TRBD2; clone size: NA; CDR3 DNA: TGCGCCAGTCGGACTAGCGAGAGCTCCTACGAGCAGTACTTC; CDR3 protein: CASRTSESSYEQYF
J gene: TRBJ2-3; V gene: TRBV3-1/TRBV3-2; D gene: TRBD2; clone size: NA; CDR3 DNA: TGTGCCAGCAGGGATACTAGCGGGGTTGTAGATACGCAGTATTTT; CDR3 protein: CASRDTSGVVDTQYF
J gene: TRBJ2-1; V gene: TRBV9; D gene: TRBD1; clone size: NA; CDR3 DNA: TGTGCCAGCAGCGTGCAGGGGGCCTACAATGAGCAGTTCTTC; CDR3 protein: CASSVQGAYNEQFF
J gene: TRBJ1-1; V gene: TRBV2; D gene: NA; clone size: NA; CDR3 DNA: TGTGCCAGCAGTGAATGGTTTGGCGGACGGACTGAAGCTTTCTTT; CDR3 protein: CASSEWFGGRTEAFF
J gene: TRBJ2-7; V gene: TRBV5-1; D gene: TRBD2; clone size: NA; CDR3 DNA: TGCGCCAGCAGCTTGGCTAGCGGAGGCTACGAGCAGTACTTC; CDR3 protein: CASSLASGGYEQYF
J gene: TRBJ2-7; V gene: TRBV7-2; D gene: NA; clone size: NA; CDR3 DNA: TGTGCCAGCAGCTTAGTGGGGGAGCAGTACTTC; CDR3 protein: CASSLVGEQYF
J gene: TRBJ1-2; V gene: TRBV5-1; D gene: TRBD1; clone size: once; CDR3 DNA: TGCGCCAGCATGTTAGGGGGCGGAAATTCAGGTGGCTACACCTTC; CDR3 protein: CASMLGGGNSGGYTF
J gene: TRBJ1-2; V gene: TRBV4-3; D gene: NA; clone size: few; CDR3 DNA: TGCGCCAGCAGCCAAGATGGGGCCAGGCCTGAATATGGCTACACCTTC; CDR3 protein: CASSQDGARPEYGYTF
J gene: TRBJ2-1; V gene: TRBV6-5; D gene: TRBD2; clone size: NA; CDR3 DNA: TGTGCCAGCAGTACTGTAGCGGGAGATGGATTGGAGCAGTTCTTC; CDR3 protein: CASSTVAGDGLEQFF
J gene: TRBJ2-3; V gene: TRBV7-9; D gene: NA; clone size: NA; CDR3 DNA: TGTGCCAGCAGCCCCGGGACCTCAGATACGCAGTATTTT; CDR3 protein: CASSPGTSDTQYF
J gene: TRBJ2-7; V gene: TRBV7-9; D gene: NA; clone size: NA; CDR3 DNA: TGTGCCAGCAGCCTTATGGGGGGCAACGAGCAGTACTTC; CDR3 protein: CASSLMGGNEQYF
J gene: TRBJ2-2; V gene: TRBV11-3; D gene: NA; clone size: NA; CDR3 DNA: TGTGCCAGCAGCTTACAAGTGACCGTGAACACCGGGGAGCTGTTTTTT; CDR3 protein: CASSLQVTVNTGELFF
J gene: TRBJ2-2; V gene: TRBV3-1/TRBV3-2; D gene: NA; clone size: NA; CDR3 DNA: TGTGCCAGCAGCCAACCACGCAACCTGGGACGGGGAAACACCGGGGAGCTGTTTTTT; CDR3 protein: CASSQPRNLGRGNTGELFF
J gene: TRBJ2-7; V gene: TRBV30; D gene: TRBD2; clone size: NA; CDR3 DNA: TGTGCCTGCTCGGGGCGGGGGGGATTCTACGAGCAGTACTTC; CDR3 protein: CACSGRGGFYEQYF
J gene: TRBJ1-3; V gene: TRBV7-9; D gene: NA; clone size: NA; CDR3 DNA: TGTGCCAGCAGCCTCATGGCTAGCTCTGGAAACACCATATATTTT; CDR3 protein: CASSLMASSGNTIYF
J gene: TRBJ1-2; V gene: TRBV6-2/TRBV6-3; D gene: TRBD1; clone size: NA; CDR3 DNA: TGTGCCAGCAGTCGTCGGGACAGCTACAACTATGGCTACACCTTC; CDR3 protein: CASSRRDSYNYGYTF
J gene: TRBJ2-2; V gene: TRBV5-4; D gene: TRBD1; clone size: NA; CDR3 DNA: TGTGCCAGCAGCCCCCACAGGGGGACGAACACCGGGGAGCTGTTTTTT; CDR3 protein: CASSPHRGTNTGELFF
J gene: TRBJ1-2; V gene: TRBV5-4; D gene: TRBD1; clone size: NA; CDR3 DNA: TGTGCCAGCAGCGGGGACAGGGGAAGGAAAGACTACACCTTC; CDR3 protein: CASSGDRGRKDYTF
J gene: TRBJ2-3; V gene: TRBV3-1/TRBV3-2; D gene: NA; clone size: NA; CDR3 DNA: TGTGCCAGCAGCGAATCGGGCACAGATACGCAGTATTTT; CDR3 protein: CASSESGTDTQYF
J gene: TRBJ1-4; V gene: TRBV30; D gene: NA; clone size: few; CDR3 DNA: TGTGCCTGGAGTGACCCCCGGACTAATGAAAAACTGTTTTTT; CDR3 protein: CAWSDPRTNEKLFF
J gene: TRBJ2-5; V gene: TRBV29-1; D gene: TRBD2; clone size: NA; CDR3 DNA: TGCAGCGTTGAGATAGCGGGAGGGACCCAGTACTTC; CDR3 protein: CSVEIAGGTQYF
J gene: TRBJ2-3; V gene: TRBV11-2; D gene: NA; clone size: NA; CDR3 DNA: TGTGCCAGCAGCTTAGGAGGGAGCACAGATACGCAGTATTTT; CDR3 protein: CASSLGGSTDTQYF
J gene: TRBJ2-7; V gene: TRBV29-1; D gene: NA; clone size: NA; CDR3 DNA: TGCAGCGTTGAGGCAGACAGTGATCTGGGGTACGAGCAGTACTTC; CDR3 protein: CSVEADSDLGYEQYF
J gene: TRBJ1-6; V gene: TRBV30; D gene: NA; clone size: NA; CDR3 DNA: TGTGCCTGGAGCGCCGAGGCGGTTAATTCACCCCTCCACTTT; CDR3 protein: CAWSAEAVNSPLHF
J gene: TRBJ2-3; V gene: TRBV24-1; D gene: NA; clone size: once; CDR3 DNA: TGTGCCACCAGTGCGGGGGACCCAGATACGCAGTATTTT; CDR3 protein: CATSAGDPDTQYF
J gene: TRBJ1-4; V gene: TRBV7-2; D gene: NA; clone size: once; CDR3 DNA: TGTGCCAGCAGCTTACGGAGGGGGGGTGAAAAACTGTTTTTT; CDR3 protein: CASSLRRGGEKLFF
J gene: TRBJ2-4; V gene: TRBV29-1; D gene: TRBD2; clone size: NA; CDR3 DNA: TGCAGCGTCATCGCCCGACTAGCGGGGGGTAACATTCAGTACTTC; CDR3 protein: CSVIARLAGGNIQYF
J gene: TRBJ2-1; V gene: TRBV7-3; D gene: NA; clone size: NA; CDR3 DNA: TGTGCCAGCAGCGCCCGATCAGGAGACAATGAGCAGTTCTTC; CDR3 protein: CASSARSGDNEQFF
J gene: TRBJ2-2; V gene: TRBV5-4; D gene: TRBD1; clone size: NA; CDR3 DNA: TGTGCCAGCAGCTTGGGACAGGGGAAGGCCGGGGAGCTGTTTTTT; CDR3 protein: CASSLGQGKAGELFF
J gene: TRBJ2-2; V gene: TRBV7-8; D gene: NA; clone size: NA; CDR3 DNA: TGTGCCAGCAGCTTAAATGGGCTAATGAACACCGGGGAGCTGTTTTTT; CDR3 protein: CASSLNGLMNTGELFF
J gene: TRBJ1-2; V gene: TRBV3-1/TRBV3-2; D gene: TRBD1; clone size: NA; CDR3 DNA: TGTGCCAGCAGCCAAGATCACGGGACAGGGGCCGGCTACACCTTC; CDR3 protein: CASSQDHGTGAGYTF
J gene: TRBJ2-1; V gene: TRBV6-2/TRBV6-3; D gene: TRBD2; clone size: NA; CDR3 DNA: TGTGCCAGCAGCCCCAGGACTAGCGGGGGGGACAATGAGCAGTTCTTC; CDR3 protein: CASSPRTSGGDNEQFF
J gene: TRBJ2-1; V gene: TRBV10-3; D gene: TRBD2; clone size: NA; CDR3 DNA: TGTGCCATCAGTGAGTCTGGGCGGGAGGGCCGCTCCTACAATGAGCAGTTCTTC; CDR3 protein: CAISESGREGRSYNEQFF
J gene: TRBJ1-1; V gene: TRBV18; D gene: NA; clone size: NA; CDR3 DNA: TGTGCCAGCTCACCAGGACAGACCGACACTGAAGCTTTCTTT; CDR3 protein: CASSPGQTDTEAFF
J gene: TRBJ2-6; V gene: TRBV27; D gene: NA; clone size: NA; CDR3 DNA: TGTGCCAGCAGTTTATTGGAAGGGGCCAACGTCCTGACTTTC; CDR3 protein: CASSLLEGANVLTF
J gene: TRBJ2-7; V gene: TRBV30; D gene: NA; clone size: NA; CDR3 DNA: TGTGCCTGGAGCGCTTTCCTGGGACAGCTTATAGCGGAATATTCCTACGAGCAGTACTTC; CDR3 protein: CAWSAFLGQLIAEYSYEQYF